The text below deals with one T cell receptor (beta chain). Its target is not known. This specimen comes from a study of beta chain features in type 1 diabetes. Study at large: Healthy donors and patients showed comparable age, gender and cell yields.

V lost 8 bases, J lost 4 bases, and 9 bases lay in between. The CDR3 covers 12 residues. The V gene's germline CDR1 is SGHTA and CDR2 FQGNSA. Study-level findings and limits: All four CD4+ subsets of Type 1 diabetes patients contained TCRB CDR3s that were moderately but significantly shorter. Overrepresentation of cells with high TCR expression could result from cDNA sequencing.

Only one heparinised blood draw was taken per donor, and its volume averaged about 120 mL. CD4+ naive, central memory, regulatory and stem cell-like memory cells were sorted via CD45RO/CCR7/CD25/CD127/CD95/CD27. Expressed TCRB transcripts were sequenced because the isolated RNA had all been reverse transcribed beforehand. Produced via immunoSEQ multiplex PCR; TCRdb's table is partial and in-frame only. The sample carries around 130,000 clones, about 10% recorded once. The V and J genes are TRBV7-2 and TRBJ2-1; possibly TRBD1 for D (5 bases). This TCR was recovered from a man aged 30-40 years with type 1 diabetes. The specimen was central memory CD4+ T cells from blood. The CDR3 spells CASGAVYNEQFF. CDR3 nucleotide sequence: TGTGCCAGCGGGGCGGTTTACAATGAGCAGTTCTTC.